Sequencing of this T cell receptor beta chain was carried out in a study of shared clonotypes between healthy human individuals. This was a deep-level run. Each subset's genomic DNA was split evenly across several immunoSEQ plates. On ten immunoSEQ deep assay plates, unsorted PBMC DNA was sequenced. Measured with immunoSEQ multiplex PCR; TCRdb has only the in-frame clones, and not every one. This table holds about half a million clones, 70% to 80% found once. V was trimmed by 6 bases and J by 6 bases, leaving 14 bases between them. Germline V gene sequence: CDR1 MNHNS, CDR2 SASEGT. This CDR3 contains 14 residues.

The TCR comes from a woman aged 40 to 55 in good health. Some clones in this sample may be carry-over from other donors' samples. The genes are TRBV6-1 and TRBJ2-2, with D tentatively TRBD1 or TRBD2 (7 bases each). The sequencing sample was made of PBMCs. CDR3 amino acids: CASRAGQWPGELFF. In DNA, the CDR3 is TGTGCCAGCAGAGCGGGACAGTGGCCCGGGGAGCTGTTTTTT.